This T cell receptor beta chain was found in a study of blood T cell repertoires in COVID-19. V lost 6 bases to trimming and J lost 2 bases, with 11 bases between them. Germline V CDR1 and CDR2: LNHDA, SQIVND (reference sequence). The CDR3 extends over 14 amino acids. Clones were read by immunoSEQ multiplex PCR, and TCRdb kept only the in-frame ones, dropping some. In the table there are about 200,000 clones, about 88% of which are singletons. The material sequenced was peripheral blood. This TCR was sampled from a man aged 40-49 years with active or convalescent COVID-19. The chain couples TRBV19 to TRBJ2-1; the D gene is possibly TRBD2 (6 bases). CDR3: CASSGTLTYNEQFF. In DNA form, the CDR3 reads TGTGCCAGTAGCGGGACTCTAACCTACAATGAGCAGTTCTTC.